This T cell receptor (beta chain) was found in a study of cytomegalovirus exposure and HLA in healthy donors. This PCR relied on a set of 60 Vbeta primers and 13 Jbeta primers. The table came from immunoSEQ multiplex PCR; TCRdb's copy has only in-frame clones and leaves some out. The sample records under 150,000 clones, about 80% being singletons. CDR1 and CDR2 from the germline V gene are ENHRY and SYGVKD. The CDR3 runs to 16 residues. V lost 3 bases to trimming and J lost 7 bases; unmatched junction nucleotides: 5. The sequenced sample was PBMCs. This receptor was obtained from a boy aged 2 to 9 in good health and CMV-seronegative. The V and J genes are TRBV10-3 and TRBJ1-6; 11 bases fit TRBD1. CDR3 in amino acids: CAISETGQGENSPLHF. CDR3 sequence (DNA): TGTGCCATCAGTGAAACGGGACAGGGGGAGAATTCACCCCTCCACTTT.